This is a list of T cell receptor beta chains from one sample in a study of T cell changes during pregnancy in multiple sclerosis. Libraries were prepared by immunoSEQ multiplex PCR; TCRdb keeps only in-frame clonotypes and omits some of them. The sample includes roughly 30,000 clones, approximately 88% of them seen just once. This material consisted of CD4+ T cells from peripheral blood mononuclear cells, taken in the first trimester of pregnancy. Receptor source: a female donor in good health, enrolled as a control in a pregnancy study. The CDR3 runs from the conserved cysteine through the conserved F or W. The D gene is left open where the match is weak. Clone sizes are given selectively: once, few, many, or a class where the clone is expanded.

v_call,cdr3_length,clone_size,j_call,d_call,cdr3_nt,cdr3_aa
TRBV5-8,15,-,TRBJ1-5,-,TGTGCCAGCAGCTTGTTACATGTGGGCAATCAGCCCCAGCATTTT,CASSLLHVGNQPQHF
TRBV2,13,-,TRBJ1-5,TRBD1,TGTGCCGGACAGGAGGAGGCCAATCAGCCCCAGCATTTT,CAGQEEANQPQHF
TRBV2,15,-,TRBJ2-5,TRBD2,TGTGCCAGCAGACTACAAGGGCGCGGGGGGGAGACCCAGTACTTC,CASRLQGRGGETQYF
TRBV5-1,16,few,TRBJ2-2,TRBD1,TGCGCCAGCAGCCAAAATGGACAGGGAAACACCGGGGAGCTGTTTTTT,CASSQNGQGNTGELFF
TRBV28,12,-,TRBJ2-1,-,TGTGCCAGCACGAAGCAACCCAATGAGCAGTTCTTC,CASTKQPNEQFF
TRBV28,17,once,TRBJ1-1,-,TGTGCCAGCAGTCCCCTGTACGGCGCCGGAGGGAACACTGAAGCTTTCTTT,CASSPLYGAGGNTEAFF
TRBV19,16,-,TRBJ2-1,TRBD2,TGTGCCAGTAGTCCGAACGGGGGGGCCTTCTACAATGAGCAGTTCTTC,CASSPNGGAFYNEQFF
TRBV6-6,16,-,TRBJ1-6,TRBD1,TGTGCCAGCAGTTCCGGGACAGGGATTTTGGATTCACCCCTCCACTTT,CASSSGTGILDSPLHF
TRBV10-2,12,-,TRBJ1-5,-,TGCGCCAGCAGTGAATCATTAGGGGCCCAGCATTTT,CASSESLGAQHF
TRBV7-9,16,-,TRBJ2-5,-,TGTGCCAGCAGCCCCAGCCGGACAGCTATACAAGAGACCCAGTACTTC,CASSPSRTAIQETQYF
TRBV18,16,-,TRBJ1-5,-,TGTGCCAGCTCACCCACGGGGGGTGGAGGTTATCAGCCCCAGCATTTT,CASSPTGGGGYQPQHF
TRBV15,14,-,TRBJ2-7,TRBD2,TGTGCCACCAGCAGAGGGGGACTAGGTGGGGAGCAGTACTTC,CATSRGGLGGEQYF
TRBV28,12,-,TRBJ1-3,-,TGTGCCAGCAGTCCTACCCCCCACACCATATATTTT,CASSPTPHTIYF
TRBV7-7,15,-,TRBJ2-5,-,TGTGCTAGCAGCCCCGGAGGAGGGGCTAGAGAGACCCAGTACTTC,CASSPGGGARETQYF
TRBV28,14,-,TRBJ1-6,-,TGTGCCAGCAGTTTGGGGGGATTAAATTCACCCCTCCACTTT,CASSLGGLNSPLHF